Shown below are 20 T cell receptor beta chains from a single sample sequenced in a study of control samples from healthy donors and cancer patients. Profiling relied on immunoSEQ multiplex PCR, and the TCRdb table lists in-frame clones only, not all of them. The sample contains about 170,000 clones, 70% to 90% of which appear only once. Sequencing input: blood. These receptors all come from a woman aged 25 to 39 in good health.

The chain links TRBV2 to TRBJ1-4; D gene unclear. From germline, CDR1 is SNHLY and CDR2 FYNNEI. The CDR3 is 14 residues long. Deletions cut 4 bases from V and 10 bases from J, with 16 bases between. Written as DNA, the CDR3 is TGTGCCAGCAGTGTACATCCCGAATCTGGAAAACTGTTTTTT. Its protein is CASSVHPESGKLFF.

V and J are TRBV7-8 and TRBJ1-5, with D tentatively TRBD1 (6 bases). There are 14 residues in the CDR3. CDR1 SGHVS and CDR2 FQNEAQ come from the germline V gene. V lost 5 bases, J lost 2 bases, and 10 bases lay in between. CDR3 region: CASSLRQGNQPQHF. CDR3 nucleotide sequence: TGTGCCAGCAGCCTTCGACAGGGCAATCAGCCCCAGCATTTT.

This sequence joins TRBV6-5 and TRBJ2-7, with 8 positions matching TRBD1. Per the germline V gene, CDR1 is MNHEY and CDR2 is SVGAGI. CDR3 length: 14 amino acids. Trimming cost V 10 bases and J 2 bases; bases outside gene matches: 10. The CDR3 reads CAIPGGYPAYEQYF. CDR3 sequence (DNA): TGTGCCATCCCAGGGGGCTATCCAGCCTACGAGCAGTACTTC.

This clone has a count of ten or more. Other DNA sequences within the sample encode an identical CDR3. The chain combines TRBV7-8 with TRBJ1-5; D is unresolved. Germline CDR1 and CDR2: SGHVS and FQNEAQ. The CDR3 runs 15 residues. With 5 bases removed from V and 4 bases from J, the gap between germline ends came to 15 bases. Here the CDR3 DNA reads TGTGCCAGCAGCCTAAGAGCCCTCTCGAATCAGCCCCAGCATTTT. Its protein is CASSLRALSNQPQHF.

The chain employs TRBV6-1 and TRBJ2-2, with D perhaps assigned TRBD1 or TRBD2 (5 bases each). Trimming pared 3 bases from V and 0 bases from J, leaving 11 bases between. Looked up from germline, CDR1 is MNHNS and CDR2 is SASEGT. This CDR3 has 16 residues. DNA of the CDR3: TGTGCCAGCAGTGATGGGACCGCTCCGAACACCGGGGAGCTGTTTTTT. Amino acid sequence: CASSDGTAPNTGELFF.

As DNA, the CDR3 is TGTGCCAGCAGCCCTAGGCGGGAACTCAATCAGCCCCAGCATTTT. Translated, it gives CASSPRRELNQPQHF. This chain connects TRBV5-5 to TRBJ1-5; D is uncertain. V was shortened by 4 bases and J by 3 bases, with 14 bases between the two germline ends. CDR3 length equals 15 residues. Germline CDR1 and CDR2: SGHKS and YYEKEE (reference sequence).

A few counts support this clone. The chain couples TRBV2 to TRBJ2-5; a possible D gene is TRBD1 (5 bases). The germline gives CDR1 SNHLY, CDR2 FYNNEI. The CDR3 contains 16 residues. The germline V and J ends were trimmed by 0 bases and 2 bases, with 13 bases remaining between them. CDR3 sequence: CASSEAGRASQETQYF. The CDR3 coding sequence is TGTGCCAGCAGTGAAGCCGGCAGGGCAAGTCAAGAGACCCAGTACTTC.

The chain couples TRBV28 to TRBJ1-4; 10 nucleotides agree with TRBD1. This CDR3 has 15 residues. With V trimmed by 2 bases and J by 7 bases, 4 bases remained unmatched. Germline V gene sequence: CDR1 MDHEN, CDR2 SYDVKM. The CDR3 loop reads CASSLGGQGTEKLFF. The CDR3 coding sequence is TGTGCCAGCAGTTTAGGGGGACAGGGGACTGAAAAACTGTTTTTT.

This chain connects TRBV6-6 to TRBJ1-4, with a weak D call TRBD1 (6 bases). The CDR3 is 15 amino acids. Germline CDR1 is MNHNY and CDR2 is SVGAGI (reference sequence). V was clipped by 4 bases and J by 6 bases, with 15 bases between them. This CDR3 is CASSFGQTNHEKLFF. In DNA form, the CDR3 reads TGTGCCAGCAGTTTCGGACAGACCAACCATGAAAAACTGTTTTTT.

Comment on this clone: Additional DNA sequences in this sample encode the identical CDR3. The chain combines TRBV12-3 or TRBV12-4 with TRBJ2-7; D is ambiguous. The CDR3 covers 11 residues. V dropped 5 bases and J dropped 3 bases, with 5 bases sitting between them. Here the CDR3 DNA reads TGTGCCAGCAGTCCCAGCTACGAGCAGTACTTC. Protein product: CASSPSYEQYF.

The J gene is TRBJ2-7, the V gene TRBV3-1 (or the pseudogene TRBV3-2), with D tentatively TRBD2 (5 bases). The CDR3 extends over 12 amino acids. The germline V gene encodes CDR1 LGHDT and CDR2 YNNKEL (reference sequence). V lost 6 bases and J 7 bases, leaving 13 bases between the germline ends. CDR3 nucleotide sequence: TGTGCCAGCAGTCCGCGGGTGGGGGAGCAGTACTTC. This translates into CASSPRVGEQYF.

The chain links TRBV30 to TRBJ2-7, with 8 bases matching TRBD1. CDR1 and CDR2 from the germline V gene are GTSNPN and SVGIG (reference sequence). With V trimmed by 4 bases and J by 7 bases, 9 bases remained unmatched. The length of the CDR3 is 13 residues. The CDR3 is CAWTPGQGPEQYF. CDR3 sequence (DNA): TGTGCCTGGACTCCCGGACAGGGTCCGGAGCAGTACTTC.

The chain recombines TRBV3-1 (or the pseudogene TRBV3-2) with TRBJ1-1, with D tentatively TRBD1 (5 bases). CDR1 and CDR2 (germline): LGHDT, YNNKEL (reference sequence). V was trimmed by 1 base and J by 7 bases, leaving 19 bases between them. The CDR3 covers 16 residues. The CDR3 loop reads CASSQGNMGGNGEAFF. Here the CDR3 DNA reads TGTGCCAGCAGCCAAGGGAATATGGGGGGGAACGGTGAAGCTTTCTTT.

J is TRBJ2-4 and V is TRBV18, with 8 positions matching TRBD1. J lost 9 bases, V lost 3 bases, and 7 bases had no gene match. In germline, CDR1 is KGHSH, CDR2 LQKENI. The CDR3 loop spans 14 amino acids. CDR3 protein: CASSPGQDWGIQYF. In DNA form, the CDR3 reads TGTGCCAGCTCACCGGGACAGGACTGGGGCATTCAGTACTTC.

This chain connects TRBV19 to TRBJ2-7; TRBD2 aligns across 8 bases. CDR1 LNHDA and CDR2 SQIVND come from the germline V gene (reference sequence). The CDR3 runs to 15 residues. The V and J ends lost 6 bases and 2 bases, in that order; junction bases with no gene match: 9. CDR3 in amino acids: CASSGGGAGAYEQYF. The CDR3 DNA reads as TGTGCCAGTAGCGGAGGGGGAGCGGGGGCCTACGAGCAGTACTTC.

The V call is TRBV6-5, the J call TRBJ2-5; 9 nucleotides agree with TRBD2. The CDR3 is made up of 14 amino acids. CDR1 and CDR2 (germline): MNHEY, SVGAGI. The V segment lost 6 bases and the J segment 1 base; nucleotides outside the gene matches: 3. In DNA form, the CDR3 reads TGTGCCAGCAGAGGCGGGAGGGCCCAAGAGACCCAGTACTTC. This gives the protein CASRGGRAQETQYF.

This clone showed up just a few times. The V gene is TRBV28, the J gene TRBJ1-1; D not certain. Germline CDR1 MDHEN, CDR2 SYDVKM. This CDR3 contains 15 residues. The ends were cut back, 5 bases at V and 3 bases at J, with 16 bases in the middle. CDR3 nucleotide sequence: TGTGCCAGCAGTATCCAACACGGGTATTACACTGAAGCTTTCTTT. Residues: CASSIQHGYYTEAFF.

The rearrangement joins TRBV7-2 to TRBJ2-7; TRBD2 might be the D (5 bases). This CDR3 is 13 amino acids long. The V and J ends lost 4 bases and 5 bases respectively, with 12 bases between them. CDR1 and CDR2 from the germline V gene are SGHTA and FQGNSA. The CDR3 bases are TGTGCCAGCAGCTCGAGGGCCCGCCACGAGCAGTACTTC. Translated: CASSSRARHEQYF.

The chain has TRBV19 and TRBJ1-5; 10 bases line up with TRBD1. Trimming removed 7 bases from V and 2 bases from J; junction bases left unmatched: 8. Per the germline V gene, CDR1 is LNHDA and CDR2 is SQIVND (reference sequence). The CDR3 totals 16 residues. This CDR3 reads CASTQRQGAGNQPQHF. CDR3 DNA sequence: TGTGCCAGTACCCAGAGACAGGGGGCCGGCAATCAGCCCCAGCATTTT.

J is TRBJ1-5 and V is TRBV4-1; 9 nucleotides agree with TRBD1. CDR1 and CDR2 (germline): MGHRA, YSYEKL. The CDR3 is made up of 16 amino acids. J lost 4 bases, V lost 1 base, and 5 bases had no gene match. CDR3 protein: CASSQGTGQGNQPQHF. The DNA of the CDR3 is TGCGCCAGCAGCCAAGGGACCGGACAGGGGAATCAGCCCCAGCATTTT.